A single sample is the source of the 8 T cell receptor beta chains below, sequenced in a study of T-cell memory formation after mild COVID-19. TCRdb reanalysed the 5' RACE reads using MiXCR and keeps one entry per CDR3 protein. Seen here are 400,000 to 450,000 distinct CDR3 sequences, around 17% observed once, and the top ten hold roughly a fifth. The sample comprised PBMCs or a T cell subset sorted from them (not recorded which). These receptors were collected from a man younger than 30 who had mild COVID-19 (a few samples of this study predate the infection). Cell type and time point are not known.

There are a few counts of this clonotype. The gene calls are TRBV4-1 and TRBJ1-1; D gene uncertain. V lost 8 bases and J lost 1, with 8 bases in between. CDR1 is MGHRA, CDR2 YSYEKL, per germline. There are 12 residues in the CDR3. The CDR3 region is CASRKGNTEAFF. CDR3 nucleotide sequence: TGCGCCAGCCGGAAGGGGAACACTGAAGCTTTCTTT.

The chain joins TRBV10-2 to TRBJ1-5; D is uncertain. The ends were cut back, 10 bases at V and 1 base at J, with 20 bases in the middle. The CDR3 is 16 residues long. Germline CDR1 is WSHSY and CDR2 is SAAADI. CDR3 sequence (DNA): TGCGCCACCACCAAAGGAGGCCTGAGGAGCAATCAGCCCCAGCATTTT. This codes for CATTKGGLRSNQPQHF.

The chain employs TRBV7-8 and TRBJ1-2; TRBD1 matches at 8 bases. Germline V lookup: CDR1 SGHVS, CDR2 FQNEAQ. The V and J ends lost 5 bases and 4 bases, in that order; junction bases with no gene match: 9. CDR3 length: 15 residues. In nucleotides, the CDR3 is TGTGCCAGCAGCCCAGGGGGCCCTTCGGGCTATGGCTACACCTTC. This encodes CASSPGGPSGYGYTF. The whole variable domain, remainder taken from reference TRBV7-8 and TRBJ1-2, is GAGVSQSPRYKVAKRGQDVALRCDPISGHVSLFWYQQALGQGPEFLTYFQNEAQLDKSGLPSDRFFAERPEGSVSTLKIQRTQQEDSAVYLCASSPGGPSGYGYTFGSGTRLTVV.

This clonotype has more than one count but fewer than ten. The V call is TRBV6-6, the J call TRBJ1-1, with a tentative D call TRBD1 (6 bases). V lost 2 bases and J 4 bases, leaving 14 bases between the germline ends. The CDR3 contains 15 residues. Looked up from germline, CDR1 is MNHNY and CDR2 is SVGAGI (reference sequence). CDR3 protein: CASSYLSAGATEAFF. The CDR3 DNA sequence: TGTGCCAGCAGTTACCTCTCCGCAGGGGCCACTGAAGCTTTCTTT.

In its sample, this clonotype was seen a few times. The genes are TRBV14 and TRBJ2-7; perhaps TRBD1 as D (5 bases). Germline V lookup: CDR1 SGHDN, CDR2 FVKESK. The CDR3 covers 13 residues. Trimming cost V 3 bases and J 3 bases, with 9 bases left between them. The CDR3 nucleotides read TGTGCCAGCAGCCAGAAGACAGTCTACGAGCAGTACGTC. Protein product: CASSQKTVYEQYV.

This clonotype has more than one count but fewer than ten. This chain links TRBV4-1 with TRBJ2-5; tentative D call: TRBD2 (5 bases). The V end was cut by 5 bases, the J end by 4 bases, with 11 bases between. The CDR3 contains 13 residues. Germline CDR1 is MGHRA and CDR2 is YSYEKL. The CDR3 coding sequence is TGCGCCAGCAGCTGGACTTGGGGAGAGACCCAGTACTTC. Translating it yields CASSWTWGETQYF.

CDR3 region: CASSPGQGIISPLHF. The DNA of the CDR3 is TGTGCCAGCTCACCTGGACAGGGAATCATTTCACCCCTCCACTTT. The genes are TRBV18 and TRBJ1-6; TRBD1 matches 8 bases. J gave up 9 bases and V 3 bases, and 7 bases lay outside the gene matches. Germline V CDR1 and CDR2: KGHSH, LQKENI. The CDR3 length is 15 residues.

The CDR3 is CASSWTSGGTYTDTQYF. The CDR3, as DNA: TGTGCCAGCAGCTGGACTAGCGGGGGGACCTACACAGATACGCAGTATTTT. V gene TRBV7-3 combines with J gene TRBJ2-3; 14 bases match TRBD2. The CDR3 has 17 residues. Losses at the gene ends were 4 bases for V and 2 bases for J; bases not matched to a gene: 5. From germline, CDR1 is SGHTA and CDR2 FQGTGA. Together with reference TRBV7-3 and TRBJ2-3, the CDR3 gives the full variable domain: GAGVSQTPSNKVTEKGKYVELRCDPISGHTALYWYRQSLGQGPEFLIYFQGTGAADDSGLPNDRFFAVRPEGSVSTLKIQRTERGDSAVYLCASSWTSGGTYTDTQYFGPGTRLTVL.